This entry describes one TCR beta chain. The entry originates in a study of blood T cell repertoires in COVID-19. About the research overall: COVID-19 samples collected from the United States, Italy and Spain covered acute and convalescent phases. Nucleic acid was either cDNA or gDNA, and it came from T cells, B-cell-depleted T cells, or PBMCs.

In the source study's methods: Reference gene primer amplification gave nucleated cell count estimates. The table came from immunoSEQ multiplex PCR; TCRdb's copy has only in-frame clones and leaves some out. The V and J calls and clone size were taken over from that table, and D and trimming were inferred from the DNA. The sample has 150,000 to 200,000 clones; just under 90% are singletons. The source material was peripheral blood. The sequence derives from a man between 18 and 29 years old with active or convalescent COVID-19.

The CDR3 nucleotides are TGTGCCAGCAACGCGCTTTACCAGCGTGAGCAGTTCTTC. This encodes CASNALYQREQFF. The V call is TRBV5-4, the J call TRBJ2-1; D ambiguous. The CDR3 covers 13 residues. The ends were cut back, 6 bases at V and 9 bases at J, with 16 bases in the middle. Germline V gene sequence: CDR1 SGHNT, CDR2 YYREEE (reference sequence). Together with reference TRBV5-4 and TRBJ2-1, the CDR3 gives the full variable domain: ETGVTQSPTHLIKTRGQQVTLRCSSQSGHNTVSWYQQALGQGPQFIFQYYREEENGRGNFPPRFSGLQFPNYSSELNVNALELDDSALYLCASNALYQREQFFGPGTRLTVL.